Below are 20 T cell receptor beta chains sequenced from a single sample in a study of neoadjuvant anti-PD-1 for oral cavity cancer. The data were produced by immunoSEQ multiplex PCR, yet TCRdb's version contains in-frame clones alone and is incomplete. This sample yields some 31,000 clones, of which almost 80% are seen a single time; almost 3.5% belongs to the top ten. This sample's time point: after neoadjuvant nivolumab, at surgical resection. This material consisted of PBMCs, taken after nivolumab (anti-PD-1) treatment. Source of these receptors: a person aged 35-79 years with oral cavity squamous cell carcinoma.

This chain connects TRBV7-2 to TRBJ2-5; TRBD2 aligns across 13 bases. The junction had 3 bases not matched to a gene; V was cut back by 5 bases and J by 3 bases. Germline loops: CDR1 SGHTA, CDR2 FQGNSA. The CDR3 consists of 15 residues. In nucleotides, the CDR3 is TGTGCCAGCAGCCGACTAGCGGGGGGAGAAGAGACCCAGTACTTC. Translation: CASSRLAGGEETQYF.

V and J are TRBV4-2 and TRBJ1-2; 8 bases are shared with TRBD1. Germline V lookup: CDR1 LGHNA, CDR2 YNFKEQ. Trimming at V came to 4 bases and at J to 6 bases, leaving 7 bases not matched to a gene. The CDR3 totals 14 residues. The CDR3 here is CASSLTGTGDGYTF. CDR3 sequence (DNA): TGTGCCAGCAGCCTAACTGGGACAGGTGATGGCTACACCTTC.

The chain has TRBV4-1 and TRBJ2-2, with a possible D match to TRBD2 (5 bases). The V end lost 2 bases, the J end lost 7 bases, and 20 bases lay between the germline ends. Per the germline V gene, CDR1 is MGHRA and CDR2 is YSYEKL. The CDR3 runs to 17 residues. The chain's CDR3 is CASSQSLVPGVVGELFF. The CDR3 bases are TGCGCCAGCAGCCAAAGTTTGGTACCCGGGGTGGTCGGGGAGCTGTTTTTT.

This clone is a singleton in its sample. CDR3 loop: CASVDRGHEQYF. DNA for the CDR3: TGTGCCAGTGTGGACAGGGGCCACGAGCAGTACTTC. The chain combines TRBV2 with TRBJ2-7; TRBD1 matches 9 bases. V gave up 9 bases and J gave up 5 bases; unmatched junction bases: 5. Germline CDR1 reads SNHLY; CDR2 reads FYNNEI. The CDR3 contains 12 residues.

This clone is categorized as medium-sized. The V call is TRBV18, the J call TRBJ2-7; D is uncertain. Germline lookup yields CDR1 KGHSH and CDR2 LQKENI. Deletions cut 1 base from V and 5 bases from J, with 6 bases between. This CDR3 has 12 residues. This CDR3 is CASSPQPNEQYF. The DNA of the CDR3 is TGTGCCAGCTCACCACAGCCCAACGAGCAGTACTTC.

The rearrangement uses TRBV11-3 and TRBJ2-6, with D hard to call. V was cut by 4 bases and J by 7 bases, with 11 bases left in between. Germline lookup yields CDR1 SGHNT and CDR2 YENEEA. This CDR3 contains 14 residues. CDR3 protein: CASSSGSSANVLTF. CDR3 DNA sequence: TGTGCCAGCAGCTCGGGTTCTAGTGCCAACGTCCTGACTTTC.

This CDR3 reads CASSPGQAGDTGELFF. As DNA, the CDR3 is TGCGCCAGCAGCCCCGGACAGGCGGGTGACACCGGGGAGCTGTTTTTT. This sequence joins TRBV4-1 and TRBJ2-2; TRBD1 agrees at 7 bases. This CDR3 contains 16 residues. Germline V gene data show CDR1 as MGHRA and CDR2 as YSYEKL. Unmatched junction bases numbered 8, after V lost 4 bases and J lost 3 bases.

The chain employs TRBV7-2 and TRBJ2-7; D may be TRBD1 (5 bases). The CDR3 spans 15 residues. Germline V gives CDR1 SGHTA, CDR2 FQGNSA. Trimming removed 0 bases from V and 1 base from J, with 10 bases in between. CDR3 sequence reads: CASSLARVSSYEQYF. CDR3 bases: TGTGCCAGCAGCTTAGCCAGGGTCAGTTCCTACGAGCAGTACTTC.

The chain is built from TRBV5-1 and TRBJ1-1; 7 nucleotides line up with TRBD1. V gave up 2 bases and J gave up 1 base; unmatched junction bases: 5. Germline CDR1 is SGHRS and CDR2 is YFSETQ. The CDR3 has 15 residues. DNA of the CDR3: TGCGCCAGCAGCTTAGGCGGGACAGCGAACACTGAAGCTTTCTTT. Translated, it gives CASSLGGTANTEAFF.

CDR3 region: CASSRDRAVEKLFF. The DNA for the CDR3 is TGTGCCAGCAGCCGGGACAGGGCGGTAGAAAAACTGTTTTTT. V usage is TRBV7-9 and J usage is TRBJ1-4, with 9 nucleotides matching TRBD1. From germline, CDR1 is SEHNR and CDR2 FQNEAQ (reference sequence). V lost 5 bases to trimming and J lost 8 bases; unmatched junction nucleotides: 6. This CDR3 spans 14 amino acids.

The chain combines TRBV6-1 with TRBJ2-5; 8 nucleotides align to TRBD1. This CDR3 is built from 15 residues. V dropped 6 bases and J dropped 3; count of bases not matched to a gene: 9. From germline, CDR1 is MNHNS and CDR2 SASEGT. DNA of the CDR3: TGTGCCAGCAGGCCTCTGGACAGGGCTGAAGAGACCCAGTACTTC. Its protein product is CASRPLDRAEETQYF.

In its sample, this clone was seen a few times. The CDR3: CATRGQSAYNEQFF. CDR3 nucleotides: TGTGCCACTCGAGGACAGAGTGCCTACAATGAGCAGTTCTTC. J is TRBJ2-1 and V is TRBV7-9, with a tentative D call TRBD1 (6 bases). Trimming left V 10 bases short and J 2 bases short, with 15 bases between. In germline, CDR1 is SEHNR, CDR2 FQNEAQ (reference sequence). The CDR3 runs to 14 residues.

This clone was counted a single time. This sequence joins TRBV9 and TRBJ2-1, with D possibly called TRBD1 or TRBD2 (6 bases each). The CDR3 spans 14 residues. Germline V gene data show CDR1 as SGDLS and CDR2 as YYNGEE. Trimming shortened V by 0 bases and J by 9 bases, and 13 bases separated the two germline ends. The CDR3 nucleotides are TGTGCCAGCAGCGTAGACCCGGGGGCTGGTGAGCAGTTCTTC. This translates into CASSVDPGAGEQFF.

The gene calls are TRBV6-1 and TRBJ1-1; 7 bases are a match to TRBD1. Germline-derived CDR1 and CDR2 are MNHNS and SASEGT. This CDR3 is 13 amino acids long. J gave up 2 bases and V 6 bases, and 3 bases lay outside the gene matches. The CDR3 loop is CASRTGANTEAFF. The CDR3 DNA sequence: TGTGCCAGCAGAACAGGGGCAAACACTGAAGCTTTCTTT.

As concerns this clone: Other DNA sequences in this sample translate to the same CDR3. The V gene is TRBV9, the J gene TRBJ1-3, with D uncertain. Germline loops: CDR1 SGDLS, CDR2 YYNGEE. The CDR3 has 14 residues. Between the trimmed V and J ends, which lost 0 bases and 0 bases, there was a span of 4 bases. As DNA, the CDR3 is TGTGCCAGCAGCGTAGCTGGCTCTGGAAACACCATATATTTT. Its protein product is CASSVAGSGNTIYF.

V usage is TRBV4-2 and J usage is TRBJ2-3, with unresolved D. V lost 0 bases and J lost 5, with 12 bases in between. CDR1 and CDR2 (germline): LGHNA, YNFKEQ. The CDR3 sequence is 15 residues long. CDR3 DNA sequence: TGTGCCAGCAGCCAAGATGGGCGGTATATAGATACGCAGTATTTT. Translation: CASSQDGRYIDTQYF.

The rearrangement links TRBV18 to TRBJ2-7; 8 bases match TRBD1. From germline, CDR1 is KGHSH and CDR2 LQKENI. The CDR3 contains 13 residues. Trimming took 3 bases from V and 5 from J; bases not matched to a gene: 3. The CDR3 protein is CASSPDRANEQYF. The CDR3 nucleotides are TGTGCCAGCTCACCGGACAGGGCGAACGAGCAGTACTTC.

V and J are TRBV4-1 and TRBJ2-5, with D possibly matching TRBD1 (6 bases). With 0 bases removed from V and 0 bases from J, the gap between germline ends came to 8 bases. Looked up from germline, CDR1 is MGHRA and CDR2 is YSYEKL. The CDR3 consists of 15 residues. The CDR3 nucleotides read TGCGCCAGCAGCCAAGAAACAGGGTACCAAGAGACCCAGTACTTC. Translating it yields CASSQETGYQETQYF.

This clone was seen a handful of times. The J gene is TRBJ1-2, the V gene TRBV5-4, with TRBD1 as a possible D gene (5 bases). Between the trimmed V and J ends, which lost 2 bases and 8 bases, there was a span of 19 bases. CDR3 length equals 15 residues. CDR1 and CDR2 (germline): SGHNT, YYREEE (reference sequence). CDR3 residues: CASSFLSQGSRGYTF. The CDR3 DNA follows: TGTGCCAGCAGCTTCCTTTCCCAGGGTTCGAGAGGCTACACCTTC.

V is TRBV6-5 and J is TRBJ2-5, with 7 bases aligning to TRBD2. The CDR3 contains 16 residues. Trimming removed 0 bases from V and 0 bases from J; junction bases left unmatched: 4. The germline gives CDR1 MNHEY, CDR2 SVGAGI. This CDR3 reads CASSYSGRVNQETQYF. As DNA, the CDR3 is TGTGCCAGCAGTTACTCTGGGAGGGTCAACCAAGAGACCCAGTACTTC.